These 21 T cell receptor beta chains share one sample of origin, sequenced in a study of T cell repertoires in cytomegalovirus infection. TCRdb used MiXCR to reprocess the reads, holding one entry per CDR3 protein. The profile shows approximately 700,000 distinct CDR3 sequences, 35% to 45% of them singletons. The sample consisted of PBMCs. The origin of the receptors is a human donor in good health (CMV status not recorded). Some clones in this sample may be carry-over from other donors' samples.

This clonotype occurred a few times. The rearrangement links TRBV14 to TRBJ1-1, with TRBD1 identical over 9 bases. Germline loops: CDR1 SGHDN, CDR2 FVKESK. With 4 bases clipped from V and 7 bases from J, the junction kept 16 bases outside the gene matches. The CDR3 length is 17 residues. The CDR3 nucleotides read TGTGCCAGCAGCCGTATTACAGGGGGCCTTTGGGGGGGTGAAGCTTTCTTT. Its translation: CASSRITGGLWGGEAFF.

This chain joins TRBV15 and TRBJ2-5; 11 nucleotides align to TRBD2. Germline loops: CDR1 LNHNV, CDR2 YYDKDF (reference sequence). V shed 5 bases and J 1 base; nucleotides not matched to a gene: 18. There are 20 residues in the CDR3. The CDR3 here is CATSSEWGLAELGSQETQYF. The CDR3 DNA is TGTGCCACCAGCTCCGAGTGGGGACTAGCGGAGTTGGGATCCCAAGAGACCCAGTACTTC.

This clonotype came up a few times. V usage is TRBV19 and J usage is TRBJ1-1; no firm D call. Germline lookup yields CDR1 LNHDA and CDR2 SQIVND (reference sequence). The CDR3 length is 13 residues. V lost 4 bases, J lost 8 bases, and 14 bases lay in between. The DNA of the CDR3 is TGTGCCAGTAGTAGGATGGGCTATGCGGAAGCTTTCTTT. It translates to CASSRMGYAEAFF.

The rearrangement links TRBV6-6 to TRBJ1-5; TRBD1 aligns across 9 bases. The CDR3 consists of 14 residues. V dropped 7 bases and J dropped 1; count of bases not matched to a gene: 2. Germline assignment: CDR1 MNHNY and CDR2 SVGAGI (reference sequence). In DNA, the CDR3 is TGTGCCAGCAAAGGACAGGGGAGCAATCAGCCCCAGCATTTT. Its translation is CASKGQGSNQPQHF.

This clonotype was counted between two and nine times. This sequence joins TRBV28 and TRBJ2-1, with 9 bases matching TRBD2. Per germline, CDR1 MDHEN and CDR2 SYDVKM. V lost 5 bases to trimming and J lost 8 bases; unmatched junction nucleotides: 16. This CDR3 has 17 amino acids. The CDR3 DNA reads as TGTGCCAGCAGTCCCCCCTCTAGCGGGATCGTTGGAGATGAGCAGTTCTTC. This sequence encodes CASSPPSSGIVGDEQFF.

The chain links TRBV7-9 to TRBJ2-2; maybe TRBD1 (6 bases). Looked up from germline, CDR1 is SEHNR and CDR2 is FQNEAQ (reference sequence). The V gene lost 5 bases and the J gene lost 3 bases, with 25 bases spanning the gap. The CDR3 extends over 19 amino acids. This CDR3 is CASSRGGQKQGRHTGELFF. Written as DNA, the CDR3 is TGTGCCAGCAGCCGAGGCGGCCAGAAACAGGGTCGCCACACCGGGGAGCTGTTTTTT.

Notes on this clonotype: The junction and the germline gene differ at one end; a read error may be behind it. The CDR3 region is CASSLEARKWTVINTPIHF. DNA for the CDR3: TGTGCCAGCAGCTTAGAGGCACGAAAATGGACAGTTATTAATACACCCATCCACTTT. The chain couples TRBV7-6 to TRBJ1-6, with a weak D call TRBD1 (6 bases). The CDR3 sequence is 19 residues long. CDR1 and CDR2 (germline): SGHVS, FNYEAQ.

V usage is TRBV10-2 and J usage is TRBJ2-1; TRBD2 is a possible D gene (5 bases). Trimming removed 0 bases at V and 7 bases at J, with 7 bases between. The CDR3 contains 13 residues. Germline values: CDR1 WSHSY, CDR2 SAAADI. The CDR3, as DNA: TGCGCCAGCAGTGAGTCGAGGGATAATGAGCAGTTCTTC. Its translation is CASSESRDNEQFF.

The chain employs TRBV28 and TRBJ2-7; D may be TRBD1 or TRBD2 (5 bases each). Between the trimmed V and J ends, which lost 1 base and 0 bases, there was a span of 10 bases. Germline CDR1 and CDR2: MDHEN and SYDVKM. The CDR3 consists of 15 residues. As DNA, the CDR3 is TGTGCCAGCAGTTTATTGGGGGTTAGCTCCTACGAGCAGTACTTC. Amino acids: CASSLLGVSSYEQYF. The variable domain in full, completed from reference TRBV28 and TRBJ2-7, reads DVKVTQSSRYLVKRTGEKVFLECVQDMDHENMFWYRQDPGLGLRLIYFSYDVKMKEKGDIPEGYSVSREKKERFSLILESASTNQTSMYLCASSLLGVSSYEQYFGPGTRLTVT.

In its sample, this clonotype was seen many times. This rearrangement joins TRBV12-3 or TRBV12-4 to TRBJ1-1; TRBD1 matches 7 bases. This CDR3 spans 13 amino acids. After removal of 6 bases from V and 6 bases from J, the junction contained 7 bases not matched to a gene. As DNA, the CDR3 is TGTGCCAGCAGCTTACAGGGGAGGGCTGAAGCTTTCTTT. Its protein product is CASSLQGRAEAFF.

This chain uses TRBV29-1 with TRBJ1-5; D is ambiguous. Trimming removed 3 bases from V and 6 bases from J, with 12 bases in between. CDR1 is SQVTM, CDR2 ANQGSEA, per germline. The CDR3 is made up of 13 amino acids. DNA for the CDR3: TGCAGCGTTGACAGTGTGGCGTGTCAGCCCCAGCATTTT. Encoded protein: CSVDSVACQPQHF.

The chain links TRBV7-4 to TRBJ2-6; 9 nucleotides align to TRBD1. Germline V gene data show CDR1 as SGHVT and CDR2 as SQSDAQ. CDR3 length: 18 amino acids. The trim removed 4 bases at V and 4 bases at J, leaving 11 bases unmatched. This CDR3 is CASSSSPGQGPGANVLTF. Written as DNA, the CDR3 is TGTGCCAGCAGCTCCTCCCCGGGACAGGGCCCCGGGGCCAACGTCCTGACTTTC.

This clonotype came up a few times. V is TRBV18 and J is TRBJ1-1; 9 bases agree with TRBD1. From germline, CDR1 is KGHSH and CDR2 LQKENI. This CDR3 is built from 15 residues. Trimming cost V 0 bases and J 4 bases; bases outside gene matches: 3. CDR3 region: CASSPPLGQGTEAFF. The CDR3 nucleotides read TGTGCCAGCTCACCACCTTTGGGACAGGGCACTGAAGCTTTCTTT.

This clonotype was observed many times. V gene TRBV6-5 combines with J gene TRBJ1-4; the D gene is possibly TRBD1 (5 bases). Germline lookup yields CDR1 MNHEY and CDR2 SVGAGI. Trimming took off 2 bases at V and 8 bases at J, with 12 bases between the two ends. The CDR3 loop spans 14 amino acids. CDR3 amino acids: CASSYGRGGEKLFF. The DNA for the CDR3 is TGTGCCAGCAGTTACGGTAGGGGAGGCGAAAAACTGTTTTTT.

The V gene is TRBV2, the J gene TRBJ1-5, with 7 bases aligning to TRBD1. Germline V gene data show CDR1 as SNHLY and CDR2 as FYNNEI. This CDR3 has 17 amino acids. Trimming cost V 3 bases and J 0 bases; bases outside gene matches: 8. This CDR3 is CASSDRGRGFSNQPQHF. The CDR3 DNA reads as TGTGCCAGCAGTGACAGGGGGAGAGGTTTTAGCAATCAGCCCCAGCATTTT.

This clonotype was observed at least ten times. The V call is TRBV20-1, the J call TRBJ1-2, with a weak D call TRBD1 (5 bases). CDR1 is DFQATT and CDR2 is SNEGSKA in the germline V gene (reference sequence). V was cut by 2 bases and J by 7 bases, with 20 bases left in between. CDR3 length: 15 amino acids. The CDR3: CSARPDRSAGGGYTF. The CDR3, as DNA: TGCAGTGCTAGACCCGACAGATCCGCCGGGGGTGGCTACACCTTC.

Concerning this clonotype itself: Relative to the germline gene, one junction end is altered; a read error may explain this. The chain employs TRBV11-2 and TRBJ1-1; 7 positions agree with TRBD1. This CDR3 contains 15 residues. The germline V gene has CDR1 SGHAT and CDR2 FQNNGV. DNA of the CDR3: TGTGTCAGCAGCATCACGACAGGGCTGAACACTGAAGCTTTCTTT. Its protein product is CVSSITTGLNTEAFF.

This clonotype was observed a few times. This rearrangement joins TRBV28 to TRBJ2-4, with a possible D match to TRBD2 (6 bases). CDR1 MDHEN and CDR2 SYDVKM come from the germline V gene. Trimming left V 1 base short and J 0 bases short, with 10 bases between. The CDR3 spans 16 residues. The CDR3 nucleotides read TGTGCCAGCAGTTTATATCCGGGGGAAGCCAAAAACATTCAGTACTTC. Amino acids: CASSLYPGEAKNIQYF.

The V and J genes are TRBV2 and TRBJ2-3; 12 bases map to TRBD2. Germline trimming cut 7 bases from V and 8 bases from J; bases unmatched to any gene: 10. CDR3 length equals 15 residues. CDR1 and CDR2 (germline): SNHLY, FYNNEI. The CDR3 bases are TGTGCCAGCACATCACTAGCGGGAGGTAGTGGTACGCAGTATTTT. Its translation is CASTSLAGGSGTQYF.

The CDR3 here is CASSHPTSGISTDTQYF. CDR3 coding DNA: TGTGCCAGCAGCCATCCGACTAGCGGGATTAGCACAGATACGCAGTATTTT. The chain employs TRBV5-4 and TRBJ2-3; 11 bases match TRBD2. V was pared by 4 bases and J by 0 bases, with 7 bases of the junction left unmatched. The CDR3 sequence is 17 residues long. Germline CDR1 SGHNT, CDR2 YYREEE (reference sequence).

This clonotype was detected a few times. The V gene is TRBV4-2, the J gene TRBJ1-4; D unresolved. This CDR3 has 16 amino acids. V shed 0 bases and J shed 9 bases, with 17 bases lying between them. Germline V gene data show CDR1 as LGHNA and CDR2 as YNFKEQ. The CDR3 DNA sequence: TGTGCCAGCAGCCAAGATCCCTCGGGAGGGTCCCAAAAACTGTTTTTT. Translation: CASSQDPSGGSQKLFF.